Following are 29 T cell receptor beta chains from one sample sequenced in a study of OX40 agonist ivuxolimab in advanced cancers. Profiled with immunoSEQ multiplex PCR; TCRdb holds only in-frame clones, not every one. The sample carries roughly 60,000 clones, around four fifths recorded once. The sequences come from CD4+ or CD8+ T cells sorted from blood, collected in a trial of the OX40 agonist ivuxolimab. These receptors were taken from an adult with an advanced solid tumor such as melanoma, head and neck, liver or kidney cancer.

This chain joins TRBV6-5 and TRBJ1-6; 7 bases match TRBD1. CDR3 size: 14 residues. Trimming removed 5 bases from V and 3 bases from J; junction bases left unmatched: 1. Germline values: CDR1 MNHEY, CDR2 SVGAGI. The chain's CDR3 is CASSRTGYNSPLHF. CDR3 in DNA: TGTGCCAGCAGTCGGACAGGCTATAATTCACCCCTCCACTTT.

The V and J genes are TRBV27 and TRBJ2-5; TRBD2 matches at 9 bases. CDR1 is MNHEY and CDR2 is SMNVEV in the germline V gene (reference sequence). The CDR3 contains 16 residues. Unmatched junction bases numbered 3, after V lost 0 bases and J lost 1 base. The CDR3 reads CASSLSPSGIQETQYF. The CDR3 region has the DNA TGTGCCAGCAGTTTATCCCCTAGCGGGATCCAAGAGACCCAGTACTTC.

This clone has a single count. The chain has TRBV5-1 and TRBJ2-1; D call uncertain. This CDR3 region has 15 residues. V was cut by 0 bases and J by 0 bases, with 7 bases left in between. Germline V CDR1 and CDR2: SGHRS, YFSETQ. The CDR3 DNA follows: TGCGCCAGCAGCTTGGAGGCGAGCTCCTACAATGAGCAGTTCTTC. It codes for CASSLEASSYNEQFF.

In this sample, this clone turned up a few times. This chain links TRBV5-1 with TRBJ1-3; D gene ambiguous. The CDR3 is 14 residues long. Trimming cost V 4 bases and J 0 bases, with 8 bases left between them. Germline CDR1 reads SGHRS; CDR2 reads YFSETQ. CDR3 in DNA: TGCGCCAGCAGCCGCGACGTCTCTGGAAACACCATATATTTT. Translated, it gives CASSRDVSGNTIYF.

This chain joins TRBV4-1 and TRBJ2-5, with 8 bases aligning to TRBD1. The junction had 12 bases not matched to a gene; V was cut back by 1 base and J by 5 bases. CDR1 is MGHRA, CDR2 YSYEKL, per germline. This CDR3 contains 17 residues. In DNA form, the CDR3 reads TGCGCCAGCAGCCAAGGTGTATCAGGACAGGGTGTTGAGACCCAGTACTTC. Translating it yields CASSQGVSGQGVETQYF.

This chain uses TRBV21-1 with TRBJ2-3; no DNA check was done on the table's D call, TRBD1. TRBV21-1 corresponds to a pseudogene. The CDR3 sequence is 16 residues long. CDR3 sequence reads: CASSKLKTGPTDTQYF. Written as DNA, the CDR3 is TGTGCCAGCAGCAAGTTAAAGACAGGCCCCACAGATACGCAGTATTTT.

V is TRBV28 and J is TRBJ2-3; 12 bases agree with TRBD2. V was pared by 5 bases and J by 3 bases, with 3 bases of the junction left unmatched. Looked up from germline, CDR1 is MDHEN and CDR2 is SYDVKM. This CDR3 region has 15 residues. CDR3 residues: CASSPTSGRTDTQYF. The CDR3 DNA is TGTGCCAGCAGTCCCACTAGCGGGAGGACAGATACGCAGTATTTT.

CDR3 nucleotides: TGTGCCAGCAGCCAAGAACTAACCGGGGAGCTGTTTTTT. This codes for CASSQELTGELFF. J is TRBJ2-2 and V is TRBV14; D is undetermined. The CDR3 is 13 amino acids. V was cut by 0 bases and J by 5 bases, with 4 bases left in between. Germline V CDR1 and CDR2: SGHDN, FVKESK.

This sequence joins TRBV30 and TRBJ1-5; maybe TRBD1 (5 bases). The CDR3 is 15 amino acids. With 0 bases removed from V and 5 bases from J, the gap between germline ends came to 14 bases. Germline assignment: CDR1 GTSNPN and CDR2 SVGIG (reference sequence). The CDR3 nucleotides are TGTGCCTGGAGTGTACGTGACAGAAGGTATCAGCCCCAGCATTTT. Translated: CAWSVRDRRYQPQHF.

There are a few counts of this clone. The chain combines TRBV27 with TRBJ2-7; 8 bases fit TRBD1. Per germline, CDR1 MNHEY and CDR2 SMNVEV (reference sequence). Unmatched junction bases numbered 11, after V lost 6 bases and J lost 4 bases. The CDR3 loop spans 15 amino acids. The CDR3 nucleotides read TGTGCCAGCAGCCCATCCCCGGGACAGGATTACGAGCAGTACTTC. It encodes CASSPSPGQDYEQYF.

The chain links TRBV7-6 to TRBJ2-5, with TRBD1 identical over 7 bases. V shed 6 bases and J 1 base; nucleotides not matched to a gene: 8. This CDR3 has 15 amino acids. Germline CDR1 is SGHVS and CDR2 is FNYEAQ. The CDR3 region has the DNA TGTGCCAGCAGTTCCACCCGGGACAGCCAAGAGACCCAGTACTTC. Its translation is CASSSTRDSQETQYF.

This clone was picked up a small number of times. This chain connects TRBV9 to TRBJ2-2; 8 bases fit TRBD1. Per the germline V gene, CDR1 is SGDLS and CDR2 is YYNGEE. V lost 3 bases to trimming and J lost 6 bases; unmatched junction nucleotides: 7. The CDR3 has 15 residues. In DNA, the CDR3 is TGTGCCAGCAGCGCCCGGACAGGGAAGGCCGGGGAGCTGTTTTTT. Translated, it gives CASSARTGKAGELFF.

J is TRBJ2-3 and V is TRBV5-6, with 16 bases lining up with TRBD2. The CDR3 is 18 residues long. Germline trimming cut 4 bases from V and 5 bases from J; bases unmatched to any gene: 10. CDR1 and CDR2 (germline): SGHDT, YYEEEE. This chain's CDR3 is CASSRGLAGGTWRDTQYF. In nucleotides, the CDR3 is TGTGCCAGCAGCCGGGGACTAGCGGGAGGGACCTGGAGAGATACGCAGTATTTT.

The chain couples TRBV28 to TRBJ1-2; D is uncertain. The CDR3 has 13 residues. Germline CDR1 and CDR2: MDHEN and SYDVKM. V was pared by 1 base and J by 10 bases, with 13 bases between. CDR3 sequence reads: CASSLYFGVSYTF. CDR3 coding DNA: TGTGCCAGCAGTTTATATTTCGGAGTGTCCTACACCTTC.

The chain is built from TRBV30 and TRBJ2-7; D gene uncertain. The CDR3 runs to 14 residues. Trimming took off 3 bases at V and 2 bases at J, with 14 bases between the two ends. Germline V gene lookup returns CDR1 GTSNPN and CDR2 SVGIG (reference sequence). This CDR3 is CAWRASMTAYEQYF. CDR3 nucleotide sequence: TGTGCCTGGAGGGCCAGCATGACGGCCTACGAGCAGTACTTC.

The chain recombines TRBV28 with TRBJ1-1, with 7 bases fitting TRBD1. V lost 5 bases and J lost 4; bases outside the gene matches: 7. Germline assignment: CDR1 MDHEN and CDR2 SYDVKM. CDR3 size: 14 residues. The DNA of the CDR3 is TGTGCCAGCAGTGCAGGGGGAAGAATCACTGAAGCTTTCTTT. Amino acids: CASSAGGRITEAFF.

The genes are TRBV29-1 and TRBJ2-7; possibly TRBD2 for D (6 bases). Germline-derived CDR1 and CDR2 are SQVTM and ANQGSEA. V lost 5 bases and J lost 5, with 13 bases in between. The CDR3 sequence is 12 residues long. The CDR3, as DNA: TGCAGCGTTATATATGGGAGGCACGAGCAGTACTTC. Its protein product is CSVIYGRHEQYF.

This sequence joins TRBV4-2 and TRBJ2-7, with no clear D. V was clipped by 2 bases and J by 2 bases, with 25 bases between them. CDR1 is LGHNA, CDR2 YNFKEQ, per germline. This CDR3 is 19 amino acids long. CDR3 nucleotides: TGTGCCAGCAGCCAATACCAAATAGGAGAAGGAGTGGCCCCCTACGAGCAGTACTTC. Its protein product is CASSQYQIGEGVAPYEQYF.

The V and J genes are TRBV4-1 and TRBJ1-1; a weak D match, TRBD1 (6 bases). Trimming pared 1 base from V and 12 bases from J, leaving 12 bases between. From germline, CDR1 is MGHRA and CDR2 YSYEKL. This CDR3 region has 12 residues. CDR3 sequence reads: CASSQAATGSFF. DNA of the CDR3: TGCGCCAGCAGCCAAGCCGCGACAGGTTCTTTCTTT.

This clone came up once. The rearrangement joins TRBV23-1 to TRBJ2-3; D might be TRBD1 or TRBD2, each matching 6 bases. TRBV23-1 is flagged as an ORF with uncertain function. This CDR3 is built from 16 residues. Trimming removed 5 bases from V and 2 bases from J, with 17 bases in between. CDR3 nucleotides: TGCGCCAGCAGTTCCTCCGGGGGCGGACCCACAGATACGCAGTATTTT. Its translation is CASSSSGGGPTDTQYF.

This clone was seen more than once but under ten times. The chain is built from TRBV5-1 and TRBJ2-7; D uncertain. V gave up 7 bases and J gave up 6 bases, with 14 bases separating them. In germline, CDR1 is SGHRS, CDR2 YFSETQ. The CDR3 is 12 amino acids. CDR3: CASCAQVGEQYF. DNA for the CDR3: TGCGCCAGCTGCGCCCAGGTAGGCGAGCAGTACTTC.

The chain's CDR3 is CASSIRRQGLGTEAFF. In DNA, the CDR3 is TGTGCCAGTAGTATCCGGAGGCAGGGTTTGGGCACTGAAGCTTTCTTT. V usage is TRBV19 and J usage is TRBJ1-1; maybe TRBD1 (5 bases). Germline assignment: CDR1 LNHDA and CDR2 SQIVND (reference sequence). The CDR3 totals 16 residues. V was pared by 3 bases and J by 4 bases, with 18 bases between.

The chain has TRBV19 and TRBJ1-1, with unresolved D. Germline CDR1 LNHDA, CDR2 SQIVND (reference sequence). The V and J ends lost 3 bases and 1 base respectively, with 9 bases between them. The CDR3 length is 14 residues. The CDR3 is CASSIGIGNTEAFF. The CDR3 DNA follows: TGTGCCAGTAGTATCGGGATAGGGAACACTGAAGCTTTCTTT.

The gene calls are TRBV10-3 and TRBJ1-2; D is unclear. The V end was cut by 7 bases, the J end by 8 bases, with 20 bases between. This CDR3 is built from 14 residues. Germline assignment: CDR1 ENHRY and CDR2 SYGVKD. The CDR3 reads CAINVGGLVGGYTF. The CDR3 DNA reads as TGTGCCATCAACGTGGGCGGACTGGTTGGGGGCTACACCTTC.

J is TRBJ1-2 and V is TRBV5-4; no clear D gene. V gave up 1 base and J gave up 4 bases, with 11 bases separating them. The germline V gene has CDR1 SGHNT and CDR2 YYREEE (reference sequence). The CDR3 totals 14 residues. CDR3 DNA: TGTGCCAGCAGCTTGTCCCGGAGCACCTATGGCTACACCTTC. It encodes CASSLSRSTYGYTF.

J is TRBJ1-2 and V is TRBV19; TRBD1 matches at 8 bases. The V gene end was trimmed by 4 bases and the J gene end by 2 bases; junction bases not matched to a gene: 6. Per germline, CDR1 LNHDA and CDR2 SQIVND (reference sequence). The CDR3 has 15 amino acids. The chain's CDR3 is CASSRDRIVNYGYTF. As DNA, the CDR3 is TGTGCCAGTAGTAGGGACAGGATCGTAAACTATGGCTACACCTTC.

This CDR3 reads CASSEARTVYGYTF. In DNA, the CDR3 is TGTGCCAGCAGTGAAGCCCGGACAGTCTATGGCTACACCTTC. This chain links TRBV2 with TRBJ1-2, with D tentatively TRBD1 (6 bases). Germline V gene lookup returns CDR1 SNHLY and CDR2 FYNNEI. CDR3 length equals 14 residues. V gave up 0 bases and J gave up 4 bases, with 9 bases separating them.

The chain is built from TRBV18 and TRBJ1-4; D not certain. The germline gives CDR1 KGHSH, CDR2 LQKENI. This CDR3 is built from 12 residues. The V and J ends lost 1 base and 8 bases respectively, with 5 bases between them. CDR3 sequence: CASSPQGEKLFF. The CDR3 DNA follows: TGTGCCAGCTCACCACAAGGCGAAAAACTGTTTTTT.

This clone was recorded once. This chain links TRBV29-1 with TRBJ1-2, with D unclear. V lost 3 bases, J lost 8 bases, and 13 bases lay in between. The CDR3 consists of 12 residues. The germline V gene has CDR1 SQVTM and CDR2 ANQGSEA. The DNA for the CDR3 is TGCAGCGTTGACGCGGTAGATCGAGGCTACACCTTC. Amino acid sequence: CSVDAVDRGYTF.